The 3 T cell receptor beta chains listed next were all sequenced from one sample in a study of blood T cell repertoires in COVID-19. Sequencing was performed with immunoSEQ multiplex PCR; in TCRdb, only in-frame clones are kept and a portion is missing. The sample lists about 210,000 clones, under 90% occurring once. Material for sequencing was PBMCs or T cells enriched from blood (not recorded which). The receptors here all came from a woman in her forties or fifties with acute COVID-19.

In regard to this clone: In the same sample, other DNA sequences code for this CDR3. This CDR3 reads CASSPSAAGELFF. The CDR3 DNA is TGTGCCAGCAGCCCATCGGCGGCCGGGGAGCTGTTTTTT. The chain employs TRBV6-5 and TRBJ2-2; no clear D gene. The CDR3 runs to 13 residues. The V end lost 6 bases, the J end lost 6 bases, and 11 bases lay between the germline ends. CDR1 is MNHEY and CDR2 is SVGAGI in the germline V gene.

CDR3 nucleotides: TGTGCCAGCAGTCTTGCAGATACGCAGTATTTT. This gives the protein CASSLADTQYF. V and J are TRBV2 and TRBJ2-3, with D unclear. This CDR3 region has 11 residues. Germline V gene data show CDR1 as SNHLY and CDR2 as FYNNEI. Trimming removed 5 bases at V and 4 bases at J, with 4 bases between.

The genes are TRBV14 and TRBJ2-2, with 7 bases fitting TRBD2. There are 17 residues in the CDR3. V was pared by 4 bases and J by 2 bases, with 10 bases of the junction left unmatched. Germline V gene sequence: CDR1 SGHDN, CDR2 FVKESK. The CDR3 loop is CASSLGPTGLNTGELFF. CDR3 nucleotide sequence: TGTGCCAGCAGCCTTGGCCCTACGGGACTAAACACCGGGGAGCTGTTTTTT.